Below are 20 T cell receptor beta chains sequenced from a single sample in a study of blood T cell repertoires in COVID-19. The repertoire was sequenced with immunoSEQ multiplex PCR; TCRdb's copy has only in-frame clones and lacks some. The sample includes 100,000 or so clones, 70% to 90% seen only once; the top ten take 5%. The sequencing input was peripheral blood. The receptor source for this set is a human donor in a cohort sampled during active COVID-19.

The count of this clone is one. The chain employs TRBV11-2 and TRBJ2-7; TRBD1 matches at 12 bases. There are 15 residues in the CDR3. V was clipped by 7 bases and J by 4 bases; unmatched bases: 8. Germline assignment: CDR1 SGHAT and CDR2 FQNNGV. As DNA, the CDR3 is TGTGCCAGCACGAGGGGACAGGGGGCGCAGTACGAGCAGTACTTC. This sequence encodes CASTRGQGAQYEQYF.

The V and J genes are TRBV15 and TRBJ1-2, with TRBD1 identical over 11 bases. Germline CDR1 reads LNHNV; CDR2 reads YYDKDF (reference sequence). With 1 base clipped from V and 6 bases from J, the junction kept 1 base outside the gene matches. The CDR3 is made up of 14 amino acids. CDR3 nucleotide sequence: TGTGCCACCAGCAGAGGGACAGGGGGCAATGGCTACACCTTC. Its protein product is CATSRGTGGNGYTF.

The genes are TRBV6-5 and TRBJ1-1, with 7 bases aligning to TRBD1. The V gene's germline CDR1 is MNHEY and CDR2 SVGAGI. Losses at the gene ends were 8 bases for V and 2 bases for J; bases not matched to a gene: 5. The CDR3 is 13 residues long. CDR3 loop: CASRTGQNTEAFF. CDR3 nucleotides: TGTGCCAGCCGGACAGGCCAAAACACTGAAGCTTTCTTT.

The CDR3 bases are TGCGCCAGCAGCCAACTAACCGGGACACTTGCCTATGAGCAGTTCTTC. Amino acid sequence: CASSQLTGTLAYEQFF. The V and J genes are TRBV5-1 and TRBJ2-1; D is possibly TRBD1 (6 bases). The V end lost 4 bases, the J end lost 8 bases, and 22 bases lay between the germline ends. This CDR3 comprises 16 residues. Germline V gene sequence: CDR1 SGHRS, CDR2 YFSETQ.

The CDR3 loop is CASSPGGFDWYF. The CDR3 nucleotides are TGTGCCAGCAGTCCGGGGGGATTCGATTGGTACTTC. The genes are TRBV6-2 or TRBV6-3 and TRBJ2-5, with 7 bases matching TRBD2. The CDR3 length is 12 residues. Germline V lookup: CDR1 MNHEY, CDR2 SVGEGT. The J segment lost 13 bases and the V segment lost 5 bases, leaving 10 bases of the junction unmatched.

This chain uses TRBV5-1 with TRBJ1-6; D possibly corresponds to TRBD1 (5 bases). Trimming stripped 1 base from V and 7 bases from J, with 9 bases between. This CDR3 is built from 14 residues. Germline CDR1 is SGHRS and CDR2 is YFSETQ. The CDR3 sequence: CASSLWGGNSPLHF. The CDR3 DNA is TGCGCCAGCAGCTTGTGGGGCGGCAATTCACCCCTCCACTTT.

In its sample, this clone was seen a few times. The chain employs TRBV5-1 and TRBJ1-6; possibly TRBD1 for D (6 bases). This CDR3 has 17 amino acids. The germline V gene encodes CDR1 SGHRS and CDR2 YFSETQ. V lost 4 bases and J lost 1, with 15 bases in between. Written as DNA, the CDR3 is TGCGCCAGCAGCAGAACTCCGACAGGATCCTATAATTCACCCCTCCACTTT. It yields the protein CASSRTPTGSYNSPLHF.

The chain uses TRBV2 and TRBJ2-3, with D tentatively TRBD2 (6 bases). The V and J ends lost 11 bases and 0 bases respectively, with 15 bases between them. CDR3 size: 14 residues. Germline CDR1 reads SNHLY; CDR2 reads FYNNEI. This chain's CDR3 is CASCRRGSTDTQYF. Here the CDR3 DNA reads TGTGCCTCTTGTAGGAGGGGTAGCACAGATACGCAGTATTTT. The whole variable domain, filled in from reference TRBV2 and TRBJ2-3, reads EPEVTQTPSHQVTQMGQEVILRCVPISNHLYFYWYRQILGQKVEFLVSFYNNEISEKSEIFDDQFSVERPDGSNFTLKIRSTKLEDSAMYFCASCRRGSTDTQYFGPGTRLTVL.

The J gene is TRBJ1-4, the V gene TRBV28; unclear D gene. The CDR3 length is 12 residues. Trimming removed 8 bases from V and 4 bases from J, with 8 bases in between. Germline V gene data show CDR1 as MDHEN and CDR2 as SYDVKM. The CDR3 DNA reads as TGTGCCAGCTCTGAGGTTAATGAAAAACTGTTTTTT. It codes for CASSEVNEKLFF.

This rearrangement joins TRBV5-1 to TRBJ2-3; no reliable D call. Germline-derived CDR1 and CDR2 are SGHRS and YFSETQ. V lost 0 bases to trimming and J lost 0 bases, with 2 bases between them. The CDR3 is 13 amino acids. The CDR3 protein is CASSLASTDTQYF. DNA of the CDR3: TGCGCCAGCAGCTTGGCTAGCACAGATACGCAGTATTTT. Full variable domain (remainder filled in from reference TRBV5-1 and TRBJ2-3): KAGVTQTPRYLIKTRGQQVTLSCSPISGHRSVSWYQQTPGQGLQFLFEYFSETQRNKGNFPGRFSGRQFSNSRSEMNVSTLELGDSALYLCASSLASTDTQYFGPGTRLTVL.

The chain carries TRBV5-4 and TRBJ2-7; weak D call: TRBD1 (5 bases). The CDR3 covers 14 residues. Trimming stripped 5 bases from V and 0 bases from J, with 12 bases between. CDR1 and CDR2 (germline): SGHNT, YYREEE (reference sequence). Here the CDR3 reads CASSLDSSSYEQYF. CDR3 DNA: TGTGCCAGCAGTCTTGACAGTAGCTCCTACGAGCAGTACTTC.

The chain recombines TRBV7-9 with TRBJ2-1; tentative D call: TRBD1 (5 bases). From germline, CDR1 is SEHNR and CDR2 FQNEAQ (reference sequence). Trimming stripped 7 bases from V and 4 bases from J, with 8 bases between. The CDR3 length is 12 residues. CDR3 DNA sequence: TGTGCCAGCAAGACAGCGTACAATGAGCAGTTCTTC. Translation gives CASKTAYNEQFF.

The chain is built from TRBV7-2 and TRBJ1-1; D is possibly TRBD1 (5 bases). V was clipped by 1 base and J by 2 bases, with 14 bases between them. The CDR3 extends over 16 amino acids. Germline V gene data show CDR1 as SGHTA and CDR2 as FQGNSA. The CDR3 DNA reads as TGTGCCAGCAGCTTAGAGGCAAGGGGCATCAACACTGAAGCTTTCTTT. It specifies CASSLEARGINTEAFF.

J is TRBJ2-2 and V is TRBV6-6; a possible D gene is TRBD2 (6 bases). Germline-derived CDR1 and CDR2 are MNHNY and SVGAGI (reference sequence). V was trimmed by 3 bases and J by 1 base, leaving 12 bases between them. The CDR3 is made up of 16 amino acids. DNA of the CDR3: TGTGCCAGCAGTTATACGGGACTTCTGAACACCGGGGAGCTGTTTTTT. As protein: CASSYTGLLNTGELFF.

The V call is TRBV28, the J call TRBJ2-2; 8 nucleotides align to TRBD1. Germline CDR1 is MDHEN and CDR2 is SYDVKM. V dropped 2 bases and J dropped 2; count of bases not matched to a gene: 7. The CDR3 is 17 residues long. The CDR3 nucleotides read TGTGCCAGCAGTTTACTCGGCAGGGGGCATAACACCGGGGAGCTGTTTTTT. Its translation is CASSLLGRGHNTGELFF. Full variable domain (rest looked up from reference TRBV28 and TRBJ2-2): DVKVTQSSRYLVKRTGEKVFLECVQDMDHENMFWYRQDPGLGLRLIYFSYDVKMKEKGDIPEGYSVSREKKERFSLILESASTNQTSMYLCASSLLGRGHNTGELFFGEGSRLTVL.

The DNA of the CDR3 is TGTGCCAGCAGCGTAGATCCGGGAAACACCATATATTTT. This sequence encodes CASSVDPGNTIYF. V and J are TRBV9 and TRBJ1-3; D is unclear. CDR1 is SGDLS and CDR2 is YYNGEE in the germline V gene. This CDR3 contains 13 residues. V was trimmed by 0 bases and J by 4 bases, leaving 5 bases between them. The whole variable domain, filled in from reference TRBV9 and TRBJ1-3, reads DSGVTQTPKHLITATGQRVTLRCSPRSGDLSVYWYQQSLDQGLQFLIQYYNGEERAKGNILERFSAQQFPDLHSELNLSSLELGDSALYFCASSVDPGNTIYFGEGSWLTVV.

In this sample, this clone turned up a few times. This chain uses TRBV29-1 with TRBJ1-5; D is unresolved. The germline gives CDR1 SQVTM, CDR2 ANQGSEA. The CDR3 has 13 amino acids. Between the trimmed V and J ends, which lost 4 bases and 10 bases, there was a span of 17 bases. In DNA form, the CDR3 reads TGCAGCGTTGCGATGGCAGAGGACTATCCCCAGCATTTT. Translating gives CSVAMAEDYPQHF.

The rearrangement links TRBV9 to TRBJ2-7, with TRBD1 matching over 7 bases. J was trimmed by 1 base and V by 2 bases; bases with no gene match: 3. This CDR3 is 14 amino acids long. Germline CDR1 is SGDLS and CDR2 is YYNGEE. The chain's CDR3 is CASSVGTASYEQYF. DNA for the CDR3: TGTGCCAGCAGCGTTGGGACAGCTTCCTACGAGCAGTACTTC.

The V gene is TRBV6-1, the J gene TRBJ2-2, with a possible D match to TRBD2 (5 bases). V lost 0 bases and J 4 bases, leaving 9 bases between the germline ends. This CDR3 spans 15 amino acids. The germline V gene has CDR1 MNHNS and CDR2 SASEGT. This CDR3 is CASSEAVGATGELFF. For the CDR3, the DNA is TGTGCCAGCAGTGAAGCCGTGGGAGCCACCGGGGAGCTGTTTTTT.

The chain has TRBV6-5 and TRBJ1-5, with 9 bases fitting TRBD1. The ends lost 6 bases at V and 6 bases at J; junction bases unmatched: 9. The CDR3 extends over 15 amino acids. Germline CDR1 and CDR2: MNHEY and SVGAGI. CDR3 nucleotide sequence: TGTGCCAGCAGACCCAACAGGGGGCTTGTTCAGCCCCAGCATTTT. This codes for CASRPNRGLVQPQHF.